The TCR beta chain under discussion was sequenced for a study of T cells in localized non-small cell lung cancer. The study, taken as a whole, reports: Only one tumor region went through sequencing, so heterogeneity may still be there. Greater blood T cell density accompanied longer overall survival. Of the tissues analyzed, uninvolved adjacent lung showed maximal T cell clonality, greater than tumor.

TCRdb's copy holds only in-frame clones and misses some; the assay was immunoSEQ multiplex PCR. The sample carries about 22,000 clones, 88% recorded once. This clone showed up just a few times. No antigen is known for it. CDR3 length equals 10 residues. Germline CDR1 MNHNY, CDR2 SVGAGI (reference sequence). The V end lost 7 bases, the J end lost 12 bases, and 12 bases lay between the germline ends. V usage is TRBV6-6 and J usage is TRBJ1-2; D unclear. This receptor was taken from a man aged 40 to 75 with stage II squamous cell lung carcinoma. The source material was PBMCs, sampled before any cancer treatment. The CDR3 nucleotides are TGTGCCAGCATCGGAGCACTTCACACCTTC. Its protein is CASIGALHTF.